Listed below are T cell receptor beta chains from one sample, sequenced in a study of control samples from healthy donors and cancer patients. TCRdb's table, derived via immunoSEQ multiplex PCR, lists solely in-frame clones and lacks some. The table shows around 230,000 clones, with roughly 94% occurring only once. The sequenced sample was blood. The receptor set was obtained from a man aged 45-60 years in good health. CDR3s include the opening cysteine and the closing phenylalanine or tryptophan. The D gene is left open where the match is weak. Rows give clone size only sometimes, using once, few, many, or a class for an expanded clone.

V gene: TRBV7-2
D gene: TRBD2
clone size: .
CDR3 protein: CASSLRPPGGPSGETQYF

V gene: TRBV9
D gene: TRBD2
clone size: once
CDR3 protein: CASTGLAGEPNTGELFF

V gene: TRBV30
D gene: .
clone size: once
CDR3 protein: CAWSPGVATNEKLFF

V gene: TRBV10-3
D gene: TRBD2
clone size: .
CDR3 protein: CAISPLAGGTDTQYF

V gene: TRBV9
D gene: .
clone size: .
CDR3 protein: CASSVVLGSAGYNDGYTF

V gene: TRBV9
D gene: .
clone size: .
CDR3 protein: CASSPPRDF

V gene: TRBV5-1
D gene: TRBD1
clone size: .
CDR3 protein: CASSLARGTGNTGELFF

V gene: TRBV5-6
D gene: .
clone size: .
CDR3 protein: CASSLGAGNYGYTF

V gene: TRBV5-1
D gene: .
clone size: .
CDR3 protein: CASSDHPAGELFF

V gene: TRBV7-7
D gene: TRBD1
clone size: .
CDR3 protein: CASSLGPRAGGSYEQYF

V gene: TRBV19
D gene: TRBD1
clone size: .
CDR3 protein: CASSRGTGDLRETQYF

V gene: TRBV5-6
D gene: .
clone size: .
CDR3 protein: CASSPPALGYNSPLHF

V gene: TRBV5-1
D gene: TRBD1
clone size: .
CDR3 protein: CASSVQGGNTEAFF

V gene: TRBV7-6
D gene: .
clone size: .
CDR3 protein: CASNNPGGSGNTIYF

V gene: TRBV28
D gene: TRBD1
clone size: .
CDR3 protein: CASSSSKGGSTDTQYF

V gene: TRBV7-9
D gene: .
clone size: .
CDR3 protein: CASRGAGGVAYEQYF

V gene: TRBV28
D gene: TRBD1
clone size: .
CDR3 protein: CASITTGTGGGYTF

V gene: TRBV6-6
D gene: .
clone size: .
CDR3 protein: CASSRRDRQGAFF

V gene: TRBV6-4
D gene: TRBD1
clone size: .
CDR3 protein: CASSDEAGGGQPQHF

V gene: TRBV7-2
D gene: .
clone size: .
CDR3 protein: CASSLEVGGNTEAFF

V gene: TRBV30
D gene: TRBD1
clone size: .
CDR3 protein: CAWSRGQDTEAFF

V gene: TRBV10-3
D gene: TRBD1
clone size: .
CDR3 protein: CAIISDRVAAQHF

V gene: TRBV5-1
D gene: .
clone size: .
CDR3 protein: CASSLGGGQGTEQFF

V gene: TRBV3-1/TRBV3-2
D gene: TRBD1
clone size: once
CDR3 protein: CASSQRTGGSGANVLTF

V gene: TRBV11-1
D gene: .
clone size: .
CDR3 protein: CASSFLVGSYNEQFF

V gene: TRBV23-1
D gene: TRBD1
clone size: once
CDR3 protein: CASIKGGVDRGGEGYTF

V gene: TRBV10-1
D gene: .
clone size: .
CDR3 protein: CASSDGAPGLSEQYF

V gene: TRBV2
D gene: .
clone size: .
CDR3 protein: CASRDLGKTQYF

V gene: TRBV28
D gene: .
clone size: once
CDR3 protein: CASSLGNSGANVLTF

V gene: TRBV2
D gene: .
clone size: .
CDR3 protein: CASSEGHSNQPQHF

V gene: TRBV5-1
D gene: TRBD2
clone size: .
CDR3 protein: CASSWKTAGANEQFF

V gene: TRBV9
D gene: .
clone size: .
CDR3 protein: CASSVGRISGNTIYF

V gene: TRBV3-1/TRBV3-2
D gene: TRBD1
clone size: .
CDR3 protein: CASSHGQGSTEAFF

V gene: TRBV19
D gene: .
clone size: .
CDR3 protein: CATRVEETGTDTQYF

V gene: TRBV9
D gene: TRBD1
clone size: .
CDR3 protein: CASSVSFWGGQREAFF

V gene: TRBV2
D gene: TRBD1
clone size: once
CDR3 protein: CASIVLEGGGGYTF

V gene: TRBV10-1
D gene: .
clone size: .
CDR3 protein: CASSESGRLTEAFF

V gene: TRBV28
D gene: TRBD1
clone size: .
CDR3 protein: CASSLRRGGRSTDTQYF

V gene: TRBV18
D gene: .
clone size: .
CDR3 protein: CASSPQSGSPPDTQYF

V gene: TRBV7-9
D gene: .
clone size: .
CDR3 protein: CASSNRDGDSPLHF

V gene: TRBV20-1
D gene: .
clone size: .
CDR3 protein: CSASYWGELFF

V gene: TRBV7-9
D gene: TRBD1
clone size: .
CDR3 protein: CASSNIPGTGGSALHF